Sequencing of this T cell receptor beta chain was carried out in a study of T-cell reconstitution after alpha-beta-depleted transplantation in children. Study results and limitations: Some patients showed high day-60 TCRbeta diversity, which derived from surviving recipient T cells and thymic progenitors. Newly made T cells mostly supplied T-cell counts and diversity one year after transplant. Reportedly, roughly two months post-transplant, alpha-beta T cells arose from several hundred expanded graft clones.

CDR1 is MDHEN and CDR2 is SYDVKM in the germline V gene. This CDR3 region has 17 residues. V was pared by 4 bases and J by 0 bases, with 11 bases of the junction left unmatched. Unique molecular identifiers were incorporated during preparation of the TCRbeta library. Using its own MiXCR run on the PCR reads, TCRdb lists one record per CDR3 protein. The sample has around 490,000 distinct CDR3 sequences; about an eighth are singletons. This clonotype has only a few counts. Its antigen is unidentified. V is TRBV28 and J is TRBJ1-2; TRBD1 agrees at 7 bases. This clonotype originated in a female patient younger than 10 who had a stem cell transplant for aplastic anemia, so the T cells may come from the graft donor. The specimen was PBMCs, mostly from graft donor cells, collected 180 days after TCRalphabeta/CD19-depleted stem cell transplant. The CDR3 here is CASSSFGTVGPNYGYTF. The CDR3 DNA follows: TGTGCCAGCAGTTCATTTGGGACAGTTGGCCCTAACTATGGCTACACCTTC.